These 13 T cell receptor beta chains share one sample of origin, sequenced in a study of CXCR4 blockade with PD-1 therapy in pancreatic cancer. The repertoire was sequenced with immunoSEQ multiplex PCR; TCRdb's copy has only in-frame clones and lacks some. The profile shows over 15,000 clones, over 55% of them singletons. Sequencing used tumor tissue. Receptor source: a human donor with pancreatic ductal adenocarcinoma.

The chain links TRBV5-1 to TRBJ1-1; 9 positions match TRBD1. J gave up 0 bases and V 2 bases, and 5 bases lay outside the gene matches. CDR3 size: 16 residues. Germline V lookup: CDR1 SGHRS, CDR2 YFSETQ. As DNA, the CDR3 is TGCGCCAGCAGCTTAAAACAGGGGGCAATGAACACTGAAGCTTTCTTT. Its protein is CASSLKQGAMNTEAFF.

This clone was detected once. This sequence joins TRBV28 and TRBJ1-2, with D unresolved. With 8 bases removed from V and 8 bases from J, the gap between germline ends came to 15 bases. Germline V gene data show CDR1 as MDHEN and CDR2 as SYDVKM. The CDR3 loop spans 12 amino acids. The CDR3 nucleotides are TGTGCCAGCCTCCAGTCCTATGCGGGCTACACCTTC. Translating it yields CASLQSYAGYTF.

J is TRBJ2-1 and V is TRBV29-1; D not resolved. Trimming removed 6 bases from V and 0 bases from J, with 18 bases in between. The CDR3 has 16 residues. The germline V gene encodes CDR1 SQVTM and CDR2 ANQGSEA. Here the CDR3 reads CSVEHRTASSYNEQFF. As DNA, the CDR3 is TGCAGCGTAGAACATCGGACGGCTAGCTCCTACAATGAGCAGTTCTTC.

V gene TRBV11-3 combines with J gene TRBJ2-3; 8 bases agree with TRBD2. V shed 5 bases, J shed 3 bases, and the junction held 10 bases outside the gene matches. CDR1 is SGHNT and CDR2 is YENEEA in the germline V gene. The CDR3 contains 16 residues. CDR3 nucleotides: TGTGCCAGCAGCCCCGCGGTTACGGGGGGGACAGATACGCAGTATTTT. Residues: CASSPAVTGGTDTQYF.

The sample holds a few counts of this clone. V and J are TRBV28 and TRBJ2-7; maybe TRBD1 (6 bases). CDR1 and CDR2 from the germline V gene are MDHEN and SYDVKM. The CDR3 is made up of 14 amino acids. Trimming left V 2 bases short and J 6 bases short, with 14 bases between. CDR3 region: CASSLTGPTTEQYF. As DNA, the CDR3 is TGTGCCAGCAGTTTAACAGGGCCCACTACCGAGCAGTACTTC.

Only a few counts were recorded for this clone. The CDR3 sequence: CASSEARGGELFF. CDR3 sequence (DNA): TGTGCCAGCAGTGAAGCCCGAGGCGGGGAGCTGTTTTTT. V and J are TRBV2 and TRBJ2-2, with D hard to call. Trimming pared 0 bases from V and 7 bases from J, leaving 6 bases between. Germline V gene sequence: CDR1 SNHLY, CDR2 FYNNEI. The CDR3 is made up of 13 amino acids. The full variable domain, completed using reference TRBV2 and TRBJ2-2, is EPEVTQTPSHQVTQMGQEVILRCVPISNHLYFYWYRQILGQKVEFLVSFYNNEISEKSEIFDDQFSVERPDGSNFTLKIRSTKLEDSAMYFCASSEARGGELFFGEGSRLTVL.

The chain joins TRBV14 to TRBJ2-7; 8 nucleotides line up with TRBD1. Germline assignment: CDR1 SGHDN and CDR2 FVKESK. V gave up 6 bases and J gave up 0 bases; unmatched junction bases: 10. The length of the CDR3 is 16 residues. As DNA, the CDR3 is TGTGCCAGCAGTCCACTAGGACAGGGAAGCTCCTACGAGCAGTACTTC. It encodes CASSPLGQGSSYEQYF.

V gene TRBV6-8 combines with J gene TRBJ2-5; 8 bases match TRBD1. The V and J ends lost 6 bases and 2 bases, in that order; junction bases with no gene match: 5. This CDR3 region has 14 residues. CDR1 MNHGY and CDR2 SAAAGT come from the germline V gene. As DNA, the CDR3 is TGTGCCAGCAGCCTCGACAGGGGTCAAGAGACCCAGTACTTC. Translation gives CASSLDRGQETQYF.

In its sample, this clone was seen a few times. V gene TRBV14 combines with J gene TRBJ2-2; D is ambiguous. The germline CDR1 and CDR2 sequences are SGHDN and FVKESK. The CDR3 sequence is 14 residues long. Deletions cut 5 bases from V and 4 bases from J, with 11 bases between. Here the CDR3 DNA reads TGTGCCAGCAGCTTTTCCAGCGTCACCGGGGAGCTGTTTTTT. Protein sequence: CASSFSSVTGELFF.

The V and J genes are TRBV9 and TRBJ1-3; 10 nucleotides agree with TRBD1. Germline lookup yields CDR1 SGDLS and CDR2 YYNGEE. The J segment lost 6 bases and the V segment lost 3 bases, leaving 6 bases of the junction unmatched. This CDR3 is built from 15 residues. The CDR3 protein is CASSAPDRGENTIYF. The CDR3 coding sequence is TGTGCCAGCAGCGCACCGGACAGGGGGGAAAACACCATATATTTT.

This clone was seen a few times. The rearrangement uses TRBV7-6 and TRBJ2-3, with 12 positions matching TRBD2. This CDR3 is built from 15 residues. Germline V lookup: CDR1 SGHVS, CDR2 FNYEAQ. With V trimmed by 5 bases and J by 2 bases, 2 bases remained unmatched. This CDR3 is CASSRTSGNTDTQYF. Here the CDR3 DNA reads TGTGCCAGCAGCCGGACTAGCGGGAACACAGATACGCAGTATTTT.

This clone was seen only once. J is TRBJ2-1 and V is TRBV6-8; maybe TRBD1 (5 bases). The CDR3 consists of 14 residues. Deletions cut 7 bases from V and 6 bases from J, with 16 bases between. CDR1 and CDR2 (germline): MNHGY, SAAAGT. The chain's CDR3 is CASTLRLQGNEQFF. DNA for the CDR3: TGTGCCAGCACTCTTCGACTCCAGGGCAATGAGCAGTTCTTC.

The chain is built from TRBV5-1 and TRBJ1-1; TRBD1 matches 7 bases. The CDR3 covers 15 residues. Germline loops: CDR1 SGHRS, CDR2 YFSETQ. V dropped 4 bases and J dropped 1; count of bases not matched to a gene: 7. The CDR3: CASSRTGTENTEAFF. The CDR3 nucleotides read TGCGCCAGCAGCCGAACCGGGACAGAGAACACTGAAGCTTTCTTT.